This TCR beta chain comes out of a study of human T cells and chemical hapten exposure. Study results and caveats: TCRs at a frequency above 1 in 1000 stayed unchanged with DPC sensitization.

V lost 7 bases and J lost 4, with 13 bases in between. The CDR3 extends over 12 amino acids. Per the germline V gene, CDR1 is SQVTM and CDR2 is ANQGSEA. Specified time point: healthy volunteer bleed at 6 weeks. Total RNA came from unfractionated whole blood. TCRdb redid the calling of the RACE reads with MiXCR, one entry per CDR3 protein. The table records 65,000 to 95,000 distinct CDR3 sequences, around 9.3% of them present only once. This clonotype was found many times. The antigen is unknown. J is TRBJ2-5 and V is TRBV29-1, with D possibly TRBD1 on 6 matching bases. The sequence derives from a female donor in good health. Some clones in this sample may be carry-over from other donors' samples. The sequenced material came from whole blood. In DNA, the CDR3 is TGCAGCGCTGTTTCCAGGGGAGAGACCCAGTACTTC. Translation: CSAVSRGETQYF. Looking up the rest from reference TRBV29-1 and TRBJ2-5 gives the full variable domain: SAVISQKPSRDICQRGTSLTIQCQVDSQVTMMFWYRQQPGQSLTLIATANQGSEATYESGFVIDKFPISRPNLTFSTLTVSNMSPEDSSIYLCSAVSRGETQYFGPGTRLLVL.